This T cell receptor (beta chain) was identified in a study of blood T cells in healthy people across ages. Alongside a J-beta primer mix, a sample-barcoded 5' primer served in a second PCR lasting 7 to 11 cycles. MiXCR, run by TCRdb on the 5' RACE reads, gives a single entry per CDR3 protein. In the table there are approximately 800,000 distinct CDR3 sequences, about 55% of which are singletons. Whenever a sample was processed, at least 6 million PBMCs were isolated. Germline V gene lookup returns CDR1 SEHNR and CDR2 FQNEAQ (reference sequence). CDR3 length: 16 amino acids. The TCR sequence derives from a man at least 80 years old in good health. Sequenced sample: blood. V and J are TRBV7-9 and TRBJ2-4; 9 bases line up with TRBD1. The J call may be in error: the DNA end matches TRBJ2-7 better. CDR3: CASSRGTGIISYEQYF. As DNA, the CDR3 is TGTGCCAGCAGCCGAGGGACAGGGATAATCTCCTACGAGCAGTACTTC.